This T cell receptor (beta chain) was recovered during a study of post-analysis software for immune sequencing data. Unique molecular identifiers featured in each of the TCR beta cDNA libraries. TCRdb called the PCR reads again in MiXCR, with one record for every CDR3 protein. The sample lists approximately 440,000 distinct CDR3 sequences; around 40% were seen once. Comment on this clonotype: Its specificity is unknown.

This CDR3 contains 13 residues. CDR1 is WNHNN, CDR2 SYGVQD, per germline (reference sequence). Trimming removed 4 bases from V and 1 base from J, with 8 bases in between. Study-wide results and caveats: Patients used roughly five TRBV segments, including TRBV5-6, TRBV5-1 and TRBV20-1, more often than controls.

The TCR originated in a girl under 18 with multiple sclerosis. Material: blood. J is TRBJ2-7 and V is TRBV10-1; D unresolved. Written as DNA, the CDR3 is TGCGCCAGCAGTGTAGACTTTTCCTACGAGCAGTACTTC. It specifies CASSVDFSYEQYF.